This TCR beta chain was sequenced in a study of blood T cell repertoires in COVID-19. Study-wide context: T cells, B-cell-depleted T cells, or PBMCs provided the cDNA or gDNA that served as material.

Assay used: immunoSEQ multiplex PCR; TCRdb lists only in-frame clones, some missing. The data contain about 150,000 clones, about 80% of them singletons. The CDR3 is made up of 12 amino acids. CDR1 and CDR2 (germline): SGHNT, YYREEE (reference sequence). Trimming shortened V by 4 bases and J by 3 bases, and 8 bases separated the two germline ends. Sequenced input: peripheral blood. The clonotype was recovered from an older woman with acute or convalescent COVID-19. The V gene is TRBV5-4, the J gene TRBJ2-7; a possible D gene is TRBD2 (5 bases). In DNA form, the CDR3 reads TGTGCCAGCAGCCACCGGGACTACGAGCAGTACTTC. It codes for CASSHRDYEQYF.